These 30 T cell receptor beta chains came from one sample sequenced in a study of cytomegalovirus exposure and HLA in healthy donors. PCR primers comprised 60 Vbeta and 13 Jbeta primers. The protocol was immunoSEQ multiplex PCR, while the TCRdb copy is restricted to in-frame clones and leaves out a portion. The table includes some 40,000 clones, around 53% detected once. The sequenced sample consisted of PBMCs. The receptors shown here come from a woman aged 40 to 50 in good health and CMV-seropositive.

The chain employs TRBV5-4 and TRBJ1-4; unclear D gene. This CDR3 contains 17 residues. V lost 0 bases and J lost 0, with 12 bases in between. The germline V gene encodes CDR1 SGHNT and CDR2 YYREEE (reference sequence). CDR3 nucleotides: TGTGCCAGCAGCTTGGCCACGACAACTGCAACTAATGAAAAACTGTTTTTT. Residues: CASSLATTTATNEKLFF. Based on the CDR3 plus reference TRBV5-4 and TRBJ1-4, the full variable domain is ETGVTQSPTHLIKTRGQQVTLRCSSQSGHNTVSWYQQALGQGPQFIFQYYREEENGRGNFPPRFSGLQFPNYSSELNVNALELDDSALYLCASSLATTTATNEKLFFGSGTQLSVL.

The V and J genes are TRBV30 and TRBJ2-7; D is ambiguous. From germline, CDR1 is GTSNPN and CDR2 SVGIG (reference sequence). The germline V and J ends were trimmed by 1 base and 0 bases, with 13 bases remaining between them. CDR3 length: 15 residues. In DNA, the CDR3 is TGTGCCTGGAGTGAGGTTAGTGGCGGCTCCTACGAGCAGTACTTC. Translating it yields CAWSEVSGGSYEQYF.

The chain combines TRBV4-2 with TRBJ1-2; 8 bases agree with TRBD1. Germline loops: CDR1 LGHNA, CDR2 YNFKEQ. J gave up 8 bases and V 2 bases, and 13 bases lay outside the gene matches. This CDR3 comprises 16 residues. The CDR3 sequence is CASSQTTPGGAGGYTF. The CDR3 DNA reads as TGTGCCAGCAGCCAAACTACCCCAGGGGGCGCAGGGGGCTACACCTTC.

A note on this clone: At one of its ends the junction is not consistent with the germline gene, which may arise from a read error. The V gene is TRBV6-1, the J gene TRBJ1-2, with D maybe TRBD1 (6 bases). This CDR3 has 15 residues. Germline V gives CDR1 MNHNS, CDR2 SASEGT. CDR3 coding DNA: TGTGCCAGCAGCGCCCGGGACATTTGGGACTATGGCTACGCCTTC. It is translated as CASSARDIWDYGYAF.

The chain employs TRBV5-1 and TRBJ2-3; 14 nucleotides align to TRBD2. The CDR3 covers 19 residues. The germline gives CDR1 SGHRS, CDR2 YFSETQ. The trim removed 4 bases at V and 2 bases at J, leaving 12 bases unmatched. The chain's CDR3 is CASSNWTSGGTRYTDTQYF. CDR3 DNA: TGCGCCAGCAGCAACTGGACTAGCGGGGGGACCAGGTACACAGATACGCAGTATTTT. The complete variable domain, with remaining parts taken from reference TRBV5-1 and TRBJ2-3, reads KAGVTQTPRYLIKTRGQQVTLSCSPISGHRSVSWYQQTPGQGLQFLFEYFSETQRNKGNFPGRFSGRQFSNSRSEMNVSTLELGDSALYLCASSNWTSGGTRYTDTQYFGPGTRLTVL.

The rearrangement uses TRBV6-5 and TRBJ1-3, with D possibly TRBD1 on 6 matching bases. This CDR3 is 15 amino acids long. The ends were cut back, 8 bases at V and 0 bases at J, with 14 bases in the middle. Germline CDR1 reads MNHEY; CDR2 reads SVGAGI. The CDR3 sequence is CASQQGRTSGNTIYF. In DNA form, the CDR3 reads TGTGCCAGCCAACAGGGTCGAACCTCTGGAAACACCATATATTTT.

The CDR3 protein is CSAGPGGLETQYF. The CDR3 coding sequence is TGCAGCGCAGGCCCTGGGGGACTAGAGACCCAGTACTTC. The genes are TRBV29-1 and TRBJ2-5, with a tentative D call TRBD2 (6 bases). The CDR3 length is 13 residues. Germline CDR1 is SQVTM and CDR2 is ANQGSEA. V was trimmed by 7 bases and J by 4 bases, leaving 16 bases between them.

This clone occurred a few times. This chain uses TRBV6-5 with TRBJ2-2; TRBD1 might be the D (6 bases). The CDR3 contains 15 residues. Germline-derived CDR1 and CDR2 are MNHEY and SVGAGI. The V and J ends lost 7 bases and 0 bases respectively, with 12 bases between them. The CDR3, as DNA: TGTGCCAGCATTACCGGGACATCGAACACCGGGGAGCTGTTTTTT. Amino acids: CASITGTSNTGELFF.

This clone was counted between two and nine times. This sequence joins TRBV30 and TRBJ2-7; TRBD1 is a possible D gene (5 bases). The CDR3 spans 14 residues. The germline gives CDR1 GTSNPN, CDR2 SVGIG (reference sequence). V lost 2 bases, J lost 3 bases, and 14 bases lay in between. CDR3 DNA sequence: TGTGCCTGGAGTCAGGGTATCTTCCGCTACGAGCAGTACTTC. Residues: CAWSQGIFRYEQYF.

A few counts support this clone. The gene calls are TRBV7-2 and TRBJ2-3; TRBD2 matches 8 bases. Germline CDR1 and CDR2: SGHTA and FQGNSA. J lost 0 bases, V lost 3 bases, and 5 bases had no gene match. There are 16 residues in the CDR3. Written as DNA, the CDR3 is TGTGCCAGCAGCTTCCTTAGCGGGACTAGCACAGATACGCAGTATTTT. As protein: CASSFLSGTSTDTQYF.

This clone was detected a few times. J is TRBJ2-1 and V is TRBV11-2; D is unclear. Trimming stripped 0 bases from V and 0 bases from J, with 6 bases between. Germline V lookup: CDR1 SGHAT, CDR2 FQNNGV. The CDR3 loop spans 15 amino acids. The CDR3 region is CASSLEPSSYNEQFF. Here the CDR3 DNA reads TGTGCCAGCAGCTTAGAGCCCAGCTCCTACAATGAGCAGTTCTTC.

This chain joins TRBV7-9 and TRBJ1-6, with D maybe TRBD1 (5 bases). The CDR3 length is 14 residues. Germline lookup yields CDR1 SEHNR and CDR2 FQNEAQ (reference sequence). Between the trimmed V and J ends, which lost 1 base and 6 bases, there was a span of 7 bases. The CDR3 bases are TGTGCCAGCAGCTTAGAGACAGCTAATTCACCCCTCCACTTT. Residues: CASSLETANSPLHF.

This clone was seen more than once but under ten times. CDR3 nucleotide sequence: TGTGCCATCAGTGAGTCCCTTCTAGCGGGGGGGAATGAGCAGTTCTTC. Amino acids: CAISESLLAGGNEQFF. The chain uses TRBV10-3 and TRBJ2-1, with 12 bases matching TRBD2. J lost 7 bases, V lost 0 bases, and 4 bases had no gene match. Germline-derived CDR1 and CDR2 are ENHRY and SYGVKD. The CDR3 runs 16 residues.

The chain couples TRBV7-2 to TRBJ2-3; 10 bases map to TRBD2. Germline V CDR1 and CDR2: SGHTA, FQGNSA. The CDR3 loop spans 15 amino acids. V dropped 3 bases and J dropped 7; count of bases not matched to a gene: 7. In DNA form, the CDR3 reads TGTGCCAGCAGCTTTCAAGCGGGGGGGCCGTATACGCAGTATTTT. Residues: CASSFQAGGPYTQYF.

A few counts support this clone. The CDR3 spells CASSIGTSGSDTQYF. For the CDR3, the DNA is TGTGCCAGTAGTATCGGGACTAGCGGCTCAGATACGCAGTATTTT. The rearrangement uses TRBV19 and TRBJ2-3, with 11 bases lining up with TRBD2. Germline loops: CDR1 LNHDA, CDR2 SQIVND (reference sequence). The junction had 3 bases not matched to a gene; V was cut back by 3 bases and J by 4 bases. The CDR3 covers 15 residues. Complete variable domain (other parts from reference TRBV19 and TRBJ2-3): DGGITQSPKYLFRKEGQNVTLSCEQNLNHDAMYWYRQDPGQGLRLIYYSQIVNDFQKGDIAEGYSVSREKKESFPLTVTSAQKNPTAFYLCASSIGTSGSDTQYFGPGTRLTVL.

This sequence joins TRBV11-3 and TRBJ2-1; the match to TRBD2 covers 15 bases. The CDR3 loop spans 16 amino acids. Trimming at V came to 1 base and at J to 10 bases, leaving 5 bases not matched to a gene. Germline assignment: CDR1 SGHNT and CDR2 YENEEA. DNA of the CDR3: TGTGCCAGCAGCTTAGGGACTAGCGGGGGGGCCGGGGAGCAGTTCTTC. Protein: CASSLGTSGGAGEQFF.

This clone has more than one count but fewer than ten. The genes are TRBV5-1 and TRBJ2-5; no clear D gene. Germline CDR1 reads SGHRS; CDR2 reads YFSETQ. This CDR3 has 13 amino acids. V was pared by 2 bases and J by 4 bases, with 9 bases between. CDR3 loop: CASSFERGETQYF. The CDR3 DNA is TGCGCCAGCAGCTTCGAGAGAGGAGAGACCCAGTACTTC.

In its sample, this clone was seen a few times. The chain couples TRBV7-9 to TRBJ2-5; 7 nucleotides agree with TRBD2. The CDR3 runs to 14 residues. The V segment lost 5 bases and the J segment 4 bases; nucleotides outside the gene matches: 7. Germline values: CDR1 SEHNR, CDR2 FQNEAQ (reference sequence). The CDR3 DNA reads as TGTGCCAGCAGCCAGGCGGGGGAGGTAGAGACCCAGTACTTC. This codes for CASSQAGEVETQYF. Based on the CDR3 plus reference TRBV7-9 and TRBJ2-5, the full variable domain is DTGVSQNPRHKITKRGQNVTFRCDPISEHNRLYWYRQTLGQGPEFLTYFQNEAQLEKSRLLSDRFSAERPKGSFSTLEIQRTEQGDSAMYLCASSQAGEVETQYFGPGTRLLVL.

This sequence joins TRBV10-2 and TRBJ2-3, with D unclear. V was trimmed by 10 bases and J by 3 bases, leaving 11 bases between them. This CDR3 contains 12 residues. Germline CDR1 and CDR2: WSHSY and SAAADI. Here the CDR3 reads CATAASTDTQYF. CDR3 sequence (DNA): TGCGCCACCGCTGCGTCAACAGATACGCAGTATTTT.

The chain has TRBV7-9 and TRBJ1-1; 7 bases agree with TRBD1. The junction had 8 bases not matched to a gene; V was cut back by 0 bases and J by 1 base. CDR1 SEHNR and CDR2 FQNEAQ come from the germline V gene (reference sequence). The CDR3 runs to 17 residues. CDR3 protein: CASSLARGIGENTEAFF. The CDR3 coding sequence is TGTGCCAGCAGCTTAGCCAGGGGGATAGGAGAGAACACTGAAGCTTTCTTT.

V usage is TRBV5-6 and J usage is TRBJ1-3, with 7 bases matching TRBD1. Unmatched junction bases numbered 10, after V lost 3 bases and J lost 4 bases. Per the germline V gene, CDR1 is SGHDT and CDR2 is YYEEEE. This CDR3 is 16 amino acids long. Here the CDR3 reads CASSWGPTGAGNTIYF. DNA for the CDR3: TGTGCCAGCAGCTGGGGCCCTACAGGGGCCGGAAACACCATATATTTT.

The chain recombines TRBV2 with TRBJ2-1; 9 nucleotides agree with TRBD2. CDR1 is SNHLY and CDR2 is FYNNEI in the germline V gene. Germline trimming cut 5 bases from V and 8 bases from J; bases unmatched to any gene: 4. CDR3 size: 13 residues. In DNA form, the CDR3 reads TGTGCCAGCAGTAGGCGGGGGGGGGATGAGCAGTTCTTC. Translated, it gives CASSRRGGDEQFF.

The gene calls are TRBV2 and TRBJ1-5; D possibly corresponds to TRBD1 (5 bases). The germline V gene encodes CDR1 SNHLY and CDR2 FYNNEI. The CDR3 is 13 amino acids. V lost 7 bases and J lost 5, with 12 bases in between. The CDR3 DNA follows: TGTGCCAGCACCATCGGGACTGATCAGCCCCAGCATTTT. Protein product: CASTIGTDQPQHF.

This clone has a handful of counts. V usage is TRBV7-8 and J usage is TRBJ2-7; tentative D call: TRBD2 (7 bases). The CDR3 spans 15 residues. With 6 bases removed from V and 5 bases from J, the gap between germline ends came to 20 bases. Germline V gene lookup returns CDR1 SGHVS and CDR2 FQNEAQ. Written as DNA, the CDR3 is TGTGCCAGCAGTCACGTCGGGGGGCCTCTCAACGAGCAGTACTTC. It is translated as CASSHVGGPLNEQYF.

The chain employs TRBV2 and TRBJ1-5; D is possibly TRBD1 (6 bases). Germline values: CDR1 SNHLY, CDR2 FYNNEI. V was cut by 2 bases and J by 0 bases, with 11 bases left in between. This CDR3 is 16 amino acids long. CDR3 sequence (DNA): TGTGCCAGCAGTGAAAAGGGGGGGCGTAGCAATCAGCCCCAGCATTTT. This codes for CASSEKGGRSNQPQHF.

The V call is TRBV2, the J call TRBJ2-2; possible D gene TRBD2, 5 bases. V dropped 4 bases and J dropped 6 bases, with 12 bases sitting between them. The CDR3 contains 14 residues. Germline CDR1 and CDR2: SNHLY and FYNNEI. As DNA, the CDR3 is TGTGCCAGCAGTGGGGCGGGTCTCGCCGGGGAGCTGTTTTTT. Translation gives CASSGAGLAGELFF.

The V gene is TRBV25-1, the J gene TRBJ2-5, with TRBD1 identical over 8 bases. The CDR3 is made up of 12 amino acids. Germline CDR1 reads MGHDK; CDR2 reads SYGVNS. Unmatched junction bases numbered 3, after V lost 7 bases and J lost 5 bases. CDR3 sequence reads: CASTGGGETQYF. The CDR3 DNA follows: TGTGCCAGCACAGGGGGCGGGGAGACCCAGTACTTC.

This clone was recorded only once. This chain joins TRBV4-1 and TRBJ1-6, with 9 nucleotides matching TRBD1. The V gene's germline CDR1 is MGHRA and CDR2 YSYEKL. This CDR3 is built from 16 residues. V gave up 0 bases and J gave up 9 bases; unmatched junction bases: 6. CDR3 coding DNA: TGCGCCAGCAGCCAAGAAAGGGGGACAGGGAGTTCACCCCTCCACTTT. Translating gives CASSQERGTGSSPLHF.

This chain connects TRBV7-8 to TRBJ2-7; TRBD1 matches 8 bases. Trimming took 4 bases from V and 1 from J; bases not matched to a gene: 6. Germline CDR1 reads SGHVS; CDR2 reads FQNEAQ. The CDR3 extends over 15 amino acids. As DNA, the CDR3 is TGTGCCAGCAGCTCGGACAGGGACGTTTCCTACGAGCAGTACTTC. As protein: CASSSDRDVSYEQYF.

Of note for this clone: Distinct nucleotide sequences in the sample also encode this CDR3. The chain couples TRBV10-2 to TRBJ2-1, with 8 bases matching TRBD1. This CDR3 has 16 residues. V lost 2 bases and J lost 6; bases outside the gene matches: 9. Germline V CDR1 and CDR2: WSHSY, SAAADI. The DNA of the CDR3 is TGCGCCAGCAGTGAGGACGGGACAGGTTACCCCAATGAGCAGTTCTTC. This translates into CASSEDGTGYPNEQFF.